A selection of T cell receptor beta chains follows, all from one sample in a study of control samples from healthy donors and cancer patients. Using immunoSEQ multiplex PCR, the repertoire was profiled, and TCRdb retains in-frame clones only, with some absent. This sample contains about 190,000 clones. Sequences were obtained from blood. These receptor sequences come from a woman aged 30 to 39 in good health. Both conserved end residues are part of each CDR3. The D gene is left open where the match is weak. Size tells how often a clone was seen (once, few, many) or the class of an expanded clone, and some rows leave it out.

J | size | D | V | DNA | CDR3
TRBJ1-1 | NA | NA | TRBV5-1 | TGCGCCAGCAGCTTGCGGGGGACGGAGACTGAAGCTTTCTTT | CASSLRGTETEAFF
TRBJ1-4 | NA | NA | TRBV7-2 | TGTGCCAGCAGCTTGGGGATGGCTAATGAAAAACTGTTTTTT | CASSLGMANEKLFF
TRBJ1-3 | NA | NA | TRBV18 | TGTGCCAGCTCTGAGGGAGCTGGAAACACCATATATTTT | CASSEGAGNTIYF
TRBJ2-7 | NA | NA | TRBV7-8 | TGTGCCAGCAGCTTAGCTCCCAATGGCCCCTACGACGGGCAGTACTTC | CASSLAPNGPYDGQYF
TRBJ1-2 | NA | NA | TRBV4-1 | TGCGCCAGCTCCGACCCAAAATTGAACTATGGCTACACCTTC | CASSDPKLNYGYTF
TRBJ1-3 | NA | NA | TRBV3-1/TRBV3-2 | TGTGCCAGCAGCCAAGACCCCCCTGGAAACACCATATATTTT | CASSQDPPGNTIYF
TRBJ2-7 | NA | NA | TRBV13 | TGTGCCAGCAGCTTAGTCAGGGGACAACACGAGCAGTACTTC | CASSLVRGQHEQYF
TRBJ1-1 | NA | NA | TRBV10-3 | TGTGCCATCAGTGAGCCCCGGGTGGAGGAAGCTTTCTTT | CAISEPRVEEAFF
TRBJ1-4 | NA | TRBD1 | TRBV2 | TGTGCCAGCAGCCACTCAGGACAGGGAGGGGATGAAAAACTGTTTTTT | CASSHSGQGGDEKLFF
TRBJ2-3 | NA | NA | TRBV3-1/TRBV3-2 | TGTGCCAGCAGCCAAGATCCAGGAGGGACCGCATCTTTGGCGTATTTT | CASSQDPGGTASLAYF
TRBJ2-3 | NA | NA | TRBV19 | TGTGCCAGTAGCGGGGGCCCTAGCACAGATACGCAGTATTTT | CASSGGPSTDTQYF
TRBJ1-1 | NA | NA | TRBV28 | TGTGCCAGTAAGACAGTGAACACTGAAGCTTTCTTT | CASKTVNTEAFF
TRBJ1-1 | NA | NA | TRBV7-9 | TGTGCCAGCAGCCCCGGATACACTGAAGCTTTCTTT | CASSPGYTEAFF
TRBJ2-1 | NA | TRBD1 | TRBV2 | TGTGCCAGCAGTGAATGGGACAGGGTGGTCAATGAGCAGTTCTTC | CASSEWDRVVNEQFF
TRBJ2-5 | NA | NA | TRBV6-5 | TGTGCCAGCGCCCGAACAGGGTACCAAGAGACCCAGTACTTC | CASARTGYQETQYF
TRBJ2-1 | NA | NA | TRBV6-2/TRBV6-3 | TGTGCCAGCAGTGAGGACAGCTACAATGAGCAGTTCTTC | CASSEDSYNEQFF
TRBJ2-1 | NA | NA | TRBV11-2 | TGTGCCAGCAGCTTAGATAGGGGACTGGAGCAGTTCTTC | CASSLDRGLEQFF
TRBJ2-5 | NA | NA | TRBV7-6 | TGTGCCAGCAGCTTCACGTACGGGGGACGACAAGAGACCCAGTACTTC | CASSFTYGGRQETQYF
TRBJ2-1 | medium-sized | NA | TRBV4-2 | TGTGCCAGCAGCCAAGAACGCCCCAGTTACAATGAGCAGTTCTTC | CASSQERPSYNEQFF
TRBJ2-5 | NA | TRBD2 | TRBV11-2 | TGTGCCAGCAGCTCGACTAGCGGGGGGGGAAAGACCCAGTACTTC | CASSSTSGGGKTQYF
TRBJ1-5 | NA | NA | TRBV5-1 | TGCGCCAGCAGCTTGGGAGGGGGTCGCAATCAGCCCCAGCATTTT | CASSLGGGRNQPQHF
TRBJ2-3 | NA | NA | TRBV9 | TGTGCCAGCAGCGTAGGGGGTAGCACAGATACGCAGTATTTT | CASSVGGSTDTQYF
TRBJ1-6 | NA | NA | TRBV11-2 | TGTGCCAGCAGCTTAGCTTTGCGGGGAGCTAATTCACCCCTCCACTTT | CASSLALRGANSPLHF
TRBJ1-6 | NA | TRBD1 | TRBV18 | TGTGCCAGCTCACCCGGGACAGGCGGTTCGGTTTCACCCCTCCACTTT | CASSPGTGGSVSPLHF
TRBJ1-2 | NA | NA | TRBV24-1 | TGTGCCACCCGTCAAGGACAGATAATAAACTATGGCTACACCTTC | CATRQGQIINYGYTF
TRBJ2-2 | NA | TRBD2 | TRBV6-8 | TGTGCCAGCACCCGGGAGGCTAGCGGGGGGGCCCGGGGCACCGGGGAGCTGTTTTTT | CASTREASGGARGTGELFF
TRBJ2-7 | NA | NA | TRBV10-1 | TGCGCCAGCAGTGAGTCGATAGGTGGAACAGAAACGGGCTACGAGCAGTACTTC | CASSESIGGTETGYEQYF
TRBJ1-4 | NA | TRBD1 | TRBV5-8 | TGTGCCAGCAGCATAAGACAGGGTATTAATGAAAAACTGTTTTTT | CASSIRQGINEKLFF
TRBJ1-3 | NA | TRBD1 | TRBV9 | TGTGCCAGCAGCGTGTCTCAGGGGGACGGAAACACCATATATTTT | CASSVSQGDGNTIYF
TRBJ2-7 | NA | TRBD1 | TRBV24-1 | TGTGCCACCAGCGACGACAGGGGTTCCCCCTACGAGCAGTACTTC | CATSDDRGSPYEQYF
TRBJ1-5 | NA | TRBD1 | TRBV27 | TGTGCCAGCAGTTTATCCTCAGGGGGCTCTCAGCCCCAGCATTTT | CASSLSSGGSQPQHF
TRBJ2-1 | NA | TRBD1 | TRBV5-6 | TGTGCCAGCAGCTTGGACAGGGGGCGCAGAAATCACAATGAGCAGTTCTTC | CASSLDRGRRNHNEQFF
TRBJ1-4 | NA | NA | TRBV18 | TGTGCCAGCTCAAAAAGCGAAAAACTGTTTTTT | CASSKSEKLFF
TRBJ2-2 | NA | TRBD1 | TRBV11-3 | TGTGCCAGCAGCTCTACAGGGGGCTCCGGGGAGCTGTTTTTT | CASSSTGGSGELFF
TRBJ1-1 | NA | NA | TRBV27 | TGTGCCAGCTGTAGACGGGCGGTGGACACCCAGAACACTGAAGCTTTCTTT | CASCRRAVDTQNTEAFF
TRBJ2-5 | NA | NA | TRBV4-1 | TGCGCCAGCAGCCAAGCGCCAGGGGAACAAGAGACCCAGTACTTC | CASSQAPGEQETQYF
TRBJ1-1 | NA | NA | TRBV18 | TGTGCCAGCTCACCCCGACGGACGGACAGCATGAACACTGAAGCTTTCTTT | CASSPRRTDSMNTEAFF
TRBJ1-1 | NA | TRBD1 | TRBV4-3 | TGCGCCAGCAGCCAAGTCCAGGGGGGGGGAGCTTTCTTT | CASSQVQGGGAFF
TRBJ1-1 | NA | NA | TRBV6-1 | TGTGCCAGCAGTGAAGCGGCGGCCGGGGATGGGGCTGAAGCTTTCTTT | CASSEAAAGDGAEAFF
TRBJ1-3 | NA | NA | TRBV28 | TGTGCCAGCAGGCCCTCGACCGGGTCAGGAAACACCATATATTTT | CASRPSTGSGNTIYF
TRBJ2-5 | NA | NA | TRBV7-9 | TGTGCCAGCAGCCTTACTTCGGTGGTCCCCCGAGGGACCCAGTACTTC | CASSLTSVVPRGTQYF
TRBJ2-5 | NA | NA | TRBV7-9 | TGTGCCAGTCGAAGAGATGGAGCGGAAGAGACCCAGTACTTC | CASRRDGAEETQYF
TRBJ2-2 | NA | NA | TRBV5-1 | TGCGCCAGCAGCTTGGTCAACACCGGGGAGCTGTTTTTT | CASSLVNTGELFF
TRBJ1-3 | NA | TRBD1 | TRBV7-8 | TGTGCCAGCAGCTTGGGACAGGGCGAATCTGGAAACACCATATATTTT | CASSLGQGESGNTIYF
TRBJ1-2 | NA | TRBD1 | TRBV2 | TGTGCCAGCAGTGAACTGGACAGGGGTGTTTTTGAGGATGGCTACACCTTC | CASSELDRGVFEDGYTF
TRBJ2-2 | NA | TRBD2 | TRBV28 | TGTGCCTCCCAGCGAGCTAGCGGGGGGGCCGGGGAGCTGTTTTTT | CASQRASGGAGELFF
TRBJ2-1 | NA | NA | TRBV5-4 | TGTGCCAGCAGCTTGGTGGGCAAAATTAATGAGCAGTTCTTC | CASSLVGKINEQFF
TRBJ1-5 | NA | NA | TRBV18 | TGTGCCAGCTCAGTCACATGGGGTGCGGATAAGCCCCAGCATTTT | CASSVTWGADKPQHF
TRBJ1-5 | NA | NA | TRBV7-9 | TGTGCCAGCAGCTTCGGCGAACAGCCCCAGCATTTT | CASSFGEQPQHF
TRBJ1-1 | NA | NA | TRBV5-1 | TGCGCCAGCAGCTTGGACGGACAGTCTGGGGCTTTCTTT | CASSLDGQSGAFF
TRBJ2-5 | NA | NA | TRBV4-3 | TGCGCCAGCAGCCAAGACCGGCTTTCAGAGACCCAGTACTTC | CASSQDRLSETQYF
TRBJ2-3 | NA | TRBD1 | TRBV6-2/TRBV6-3 | TGTGCCAGCAGCCCCCATGGACAGGGGGCAAGCACAGATACGCAGTATTTT | CASSPHGQGASTDTQYF
TRBJ1-6 | NA | NA | TRBV6-5 | TGTGCCAGCAGTTACTCGCTAGTTTATAATTCACCCCTCCACTTT | CASSYSLVYNSPLHF
TRBJ1-1 | NA | TRBD1 | TRBV4-2 | TGTGCCAGCAGCCAAGTCACAAACGGCAGGGGGGACACTGAAGCTTTCTTT | CASSQVTNGRGDTEAFF
TRBJ1-1 | NA | TRBD1 | TRBV5-1 | TGCGCCAGCAGCTCACAGGGGGCAGGGACTGAAGCTTTCTTT | CASSSQGAGTEAFF
TRBJ1-5 | NA | TRBD1 | TRBV10-3 | TGTGCCATCAGTGAGTCGGTGACAGGGGTTGATCAGCCCCAGCATTTT | CAISESVTGVDQPQHF
TRBJ1-2 | NA | NA | TRBV24-1 | TGTGCCACCAGTGGCACAACGAGGCATCGGGATGGCTACACCTTC | CATSGTTRHRDGYTF
TRBJ1-2 | NA | NA | TRBV3-1/TRBV3-2 | TGTGCCAGCAGCCGGGGGGAGGCCCTCTATGGCTACACCTTC | CASSRGEALYGYTF
TRBJ2-7 | NA | NA | TRBV9 | TGTGCCAGCAGCCCCCTCGGCGGAGGCTACGAGCAGTACTTC | CASSPLGGGYEQYF
TRBJ2-1 | NA | TRBD2 | TRBV11-2 | TGTGCCAGCAGCTTAGTGGGACTAGCGGGGAAACATGAGCAGTTCTTC | CASSLVGLAGKHEQFF